The count of the clone carrying this T cell receptor (beta chain) is one. This sample is drawn from a study of cytomegalovirus exposure and HLA in healthy donors. Both 60 Vbeta primers and 13 Jbeta primers went into the PCR. Clones were read by immunoSEQ multiplex PCR, and TCRdb kept only the in-frame ones, dropping some. Seen here are approximately 53,000 clones, about three quarters observed once, and the top ten hold more than 6.5%. V was clipped by 4 bases and J by 3 bases; unmatched bases: 2. CDR1 KGHSH and CDR2 LQKENI come from the germline V gene. The CDR3 contains 14 residues. The sample was PBMCs. The origin of this receptor is a man aged 25-45 years in good health and CMV-seropositive. The chain is built from TRBV18 and TRBJ1-1; TRBD1 aligns across 10 bases. The CDR3 DNA follows: TGTGCCAGCTCACGGGGGACAGGGGACACTGAAGCTTTCTTT. It is translated as CASSRGTGDTEAFF.